The 25 T cell receptor beta chains reported below all come from one sample, sequenced in a study of blood T cell repertoires in COVID-19. Produced via immunoSEQ multiplex PCR; TCRdb's table is partial and in-frame only. The repertoire holds roughly 320,000 clones, with over 85% as singletons. Sequencing was done on a sample of peripheral blood. All receptors derive from a woman aged 30 to 39 with COVID-19, enrolled during active disease.

The rearrangement links TRBV9 to TRBJ2-7; possible D gene TRBD2, 5 bases. V was trimmed by 9 bases and J by 2 bases, leaving 18 bases between them. This CDR3 has 14 residues. Germline CDR1 and CDR2: SGDLS and YYNGEE. The CDR3 reads CATRGATVTYEQYF. DNA for the CDR3: TGTGCCACCCGGGGAGCTACGGTTACCTACGAGCAGTACTTC.

V and J are TRBV3-1 (or the pseudogene TRBV3-2) and TRBJ2-3, with TRBD2 identical over 11 bases. J gave up 4 bases and V 5 bases, and 5 bases lay outside the gene matches. Germline CDR1 is LGHDT and CDR2 is YNNKEL (reference sequence). The length of the CDR3 is 15 residues. The CDR3 protein is CASSYSSGGSDTQYF. Written as DNA, the CDR3 is TGTGCCAGCAGCTACTCTAGCGGGGGGTCAGATACGCAGTATTTT.

V usage is TRBV2 and J usage is TRBJ1-5; no clear D gene. The CDR3 contains 15 residues. V dropped 0 bases and J dropped 4 bases, with 10 bases sitting between them. Germline CDR1 reads SNHLY; CDR2 reads FYNNEI. The CDR3 region is CASSEAGSPNQPQHF. The CDR3 DNA reads TGTGCCAGCAGTGAAGCGGGCTCCCCTAATCAGCCCCAGCATTTT.

The chain carries TRBV27 and TRBJ2-7; tentatively, D is TRBD1 (5 bases). CDR1 is MNHEY, CDR2 SMNVEV, per germline (reference sequence). The V and J ends lost 5 bases and 2 bases respectively, with 13 bases between them. The CDR3 spans 14 residues. The CDR3 sequence is CASSGRVPPYEQYF. CDR3 sequence (DNA): TGTGCCAGCAGTGGCAGGGTCCCTCCCTACGAGCAGTACTTC.

This clone was observed once. The chain carries TRBV10-2 and TRBJ2-3, with TRBD2 identical over 8 bases. CDR1 is WSHSY, CDR2 SAAADI, per germline. The CDR3 extends over 16 amino acids. After removal of 7 bases from V and 1 base from J, the junction contained 10 bases not matched to a gene. For the CDR3, the DNA is TGCGCCAGCACCAACCGGGGGGGGGCCCGCACAGATACGCAGTATTTT. This encodes CASTNRGGARTDTQYF.

In DNA form, the CDR3 reads TGTGCCACCCGGAGCAGCGGGGCACAAGAGACCCAGTACTTC. Amino acids: CATRSSGAQETQYF. The genes are TRBV15 and TRBJ2-5; 7 bases align to TRBD2. CDR1 and CDR2 (germline): LNHNV, YYDKDF (reference sequence). CDR3 length: 14 residues. With V trimmed by 8 bases and J by 2 bases, 8 bases remained unmatched.

V usage is TRBV19 and J usage is TRBJ2-1; TRBD1 agrees at 10 bases. V lost 9 bases to trimming and J lost 9 bases; unmatched junction nucleotides: 14. Germline CDR1 reads LNHDA; CDR2 reads SQIVND (reference sequence). The CDR3 sequence is 15 residues long. This CDR3 reads CASIKPGQGSGEQFF. CDR3 nucleotides: TGTGCCAGCATAAAACCGGGACAGGGGTCGGGTGAGCAGTTCTTC.

The V and J genes are TRBV3-1 (or the pseudogene TRBV3-2) and TRBJ1-1, with D tentatively TRBD1 (6 bases). Trimming pared 3 bases from V and 0 bases from J, leaving 11 bases between. From germline, CDR1 is LGHDT and CDR2 YNNKEL (reference sequence). The CDR3 has 15 amino acids. CDR3 sequence: CASSQYRAVNTEAFF. As DNA, the CDR3 is TGTGCCAGCAGCCAGTACAGGGCGGTGAACACTGAAGCTTTCTTT.

This clone appeared once. This rearrangement joins TRBV28 to TRBJ1-1, with 8 bases fitting TRBD1. The CDR3 covers 15 residues. Germline trimming cut 6 bases from V and 6 bases from J; bases unmatched to any gene: 12. The germline V gene has CDR1 MDHEN and CDR2 SYDVKM. This CDR3 reads CASSSGGQGLAEAFF. The CDR3 DNA sequence: TGTGCCAGCAGCTCTGGAGGACAGGGTCTCGCTGAAGCTTTCTTT.

As concerns this clone: This sample includes further DNA sequences coding for the same CDR3. The V call is TRBV5-1, the J call TRBJ2-6; D is unclear. Trimming took 0 bases from V and 0 from J, leaving 4 bases between them. CDR1 SGHRS and CDR2 YFSETQ come from the germline V gene. CDR3 length: 15 residues. CDR3 bases: TGCGCCAGCAGCTTGGGAGGCTCTGGGGCCAACGTCCTGACTTTC. This codes for CASSLGGSGANVLTF.

This chain links TRBV6-2 or TRBV6-3 with TRBJ2-7, with D tentatively TRBD2 (5 bases). The ends were cut back, 0 bases at V and 5 bases at J, with 8 bases in the middle. In germline, CDR1 is MNHEY, CDR2 SVGEGT. This CDR3 is built from 13 residues. CDR3 nucleotides: TGTGCCAGCAGTTACTCTCGGGGTGACGAGCAGTACTTC. This gives the protein CASSYSRGDEQYF.

This rearrangement joins TRBV19 to TRBJ1-5; weak D call: TRBD1 (5 bases). The length of the CDR3 is 13 residues. The V end was cut by 6 bases, the J end by 0 bases, with 6 bases between. Per germline, CDR1 LNHDA and CDR2 SQIVND (reference sequence). CDR3 sequence (DNA): TGTGCCAGTAGCGACAGTAGCAATCAGCCCCAGCATTTT. The encoded protein is CASSDSSNQPQHF. The full variable domain, its missing parts supplied by reference TRBV19 and TRBJ1-5, is DGGITQSPKYLFRKEGQNVTLSCEQNLNHDAMYWYRQDPGQGLRLIYYSQIVNDFQKGDIAEGYSVSREKKESFPLTVTSAQKNPTAFYLCASSDSSNQPQHFGDGTRLSIL.

Worth noting for this clone: One end of the junction does not line up with germline, which may come from a read error. V usage is TRBV15 and J usage is TRBJ2-1; 7 bases fit TRBD2. The CDR3 is 13 amino acids. Per germline, CDR1 LNHNV and CDR2 YYDKDF (reference sequence). CDR3 coding DNA: TGTGCCACCTCTTTTTGGGGGGGAAATGATCAGTTCTTC. Translating it yields CATSFWGGNDQFF.

This sequence joins TRBV5-4 and TRBJ1-2; D may be TRBD1 (5 bases). Germline V gives CDR1 SGHNT, CDR2 YYREEE (reference sequence). The CDR3 sequence is 15 residues long. The V end was cut by 4 bases, the J end by 0 bases, with 13 bases between. CDR3 amino acids: CASSRMGGPNYGYTF. The CDR3 DNA sequence: TGTGCCAGCAGCAGAATGGGGGGACCTAACTATGGCTACACCTTC.

The CDR3: CASSDRTGIYGYTF. In DNA, the CDR3 is TGTGCCAGCAGCGACCGGACAGGGATCTATGGCTACACCTTC. The chain is built from TRBV9 and TRBJ1-2; the match to TRBD1 covers 8 bases. CDR3 length equals 14 residues. Germline loops: CDR1 SGDLS, CDR2 YYNGEE. V gave up 3 bases and J gave up 4 bases; unmatched junction bases: 5.

On this clone: The same CDR3 can be traced to other DNA sequences in this sample. The J gene is TRBJ1-1, the V gene TRBV6-5; no reliable D call. Deletions cut 2 bases from V and 0 bases from J, with 10 bases between. There are 15 residues in the CDR3. Germline loops: CDR1 MNHEY, CDR2 SVGAGI. Written as DNA, the CDR3 is TGTGCCAGCAGTTACAGCGAGGCCATGAACACTGAAGCTTTCTTT. Translated, it gives CASSYSEAMNTEAFF.

The chain combines TRBV28 with TRBJ1-1; possible D gene TRBD1, 6 bases. Germline CDR1 and CDR2: MDHEN and SYDVKM. V was trimmed by 5 bases and J by 4 bases, leaving 8 bases between them. The CDR3 is 12 residues long. The CDR3 bases are TGTGCCAGCAGTCTGGACAGCACTGAAGCTTTCTTT. This gives the protein CASSLDSTEAFF.

The rearrangement joins TRBV4-2 to TRBJ2-1; 9 bases are shared with TRBD1. Germline lookup yields CDR1 LGHNA and CDR2 YNFKEQ. The CDR3 runs 16 residues. The J segment lost 8 bases and the V segment lost 3 bases, leaving 11 bases of the junction unmatched. The DNA of the CDR3 is TGTGCCAGCAGCCATCCGAACAGGGGGCGCTGGGATGAGCAGTTCTTC. The encoded protein is CASSHPNRGRWDEQFF.

The chain combines TRBV5-6 with TRBJ1-1; D is uncertain. Trimming stripped 4 bases from V and 6 bases from J, with 7 bases between. This CDR3 spans 11 amino acids. The V gene's germline CDR1 is SGHDT and CDR2 YYEEEE. The CDR3 DNA reads TGTGCCAGCAGCCTGACATCTGAAGCTTTCTTT. Translating gives CASSLTSEAFF.

This chain uses TRBV7-2 with TRBJ2-3; TRBD2 matches at 7 bases. The CDR3 is 12 residues long. Germline CDR1 is SGHTA and CDR2 is FQGNSA. V was clipped by 5 bases and J by 8 bases; unmatched bases: 4. CDR3 DNA sequence: TGTGCCAGCAGCCCCCCGGGAGGTACGCAGTATTTT. Translated: CASSPPGGTQYF.

The V call is TRBV19, the J call TRBJ2-2; 9 bases are shared with TRBD2. The germline CDR1 and CDR2 sequences are LNHDA and SQIVND (reference sequence). V trimming: 8 bases; J trimming: 6 bases; junction bases outside the gene matches: 7. This CDR3 has 14 residues. CDR3 protein: CASGMGLASGELFF. In DNA form, the CDR3 reads TGTGCCAGTGGAATGGGACTAGCCTCCGGGGAGCTGTTTTTT.

The chain is built from TRBV5-1 and TRBJ2-5, with 8 bases aligning to TRBD2. The junction had 8 bases not matched to a gene; V was cut back by 5 bases and J by 5 bases. CDR3 length: 14 amino acids. CDR1 is SGHRS, CDR2 YFSETQ, per germline. Written as DNA, the CDR3 is TGCGCCAGCAGTACCGGGACTAGAAGTGAGACCCAGTACTTC. It translates to CASSTGTRSETQYF.

This clone was picked up a small number of times. The chain combines TRBV5-1 with TRBJ2-7, with D uncertain. Trimming took 4 bases from V and 4 from J, leaving 15 bases between them. CDR3 size: 14 residues. The germline gives CDR1 SGHRS, CDR2 YFSETQ. The CDR3 protein is CASSRSSTLYEQYF. DNA for the CDR3: TGCGCCAGCAGCCGTTCGAGTACTCTTTACGAGCAGTACTTC. Supplemented by reference TRBV5-1 and TRBJ2-7, the full variable domain reads KAGVTQTPRYLIKTRGQQVTLSCSPISGHRSVSWYQQTPGQGLQFLFEYFSETQRNKGNFPGRFSGRQFSNSRSEMNVSTLELGDSALYLCASSRSSTLYEQYFGPGTRLTVT.

This chain links TRBV10-3 with TRBJ1-1; a possible D gene is TRBD1 (5 bases). Germline V CDR1 and CDR2: ENHRY, SYGVKD. This CDR3 contains 12 residues. Trimming removed 0 bases at V and 9 bases at J, with 8 bases between. This CDR3 reads CAISESGDKAFF. CDR3 DNA sequence: TGTGCCATCAGTGAGTCAGGGGATAAAGCTTTCTTT.

V is TRBV5-6 and J is TRBJ1-3, with D hard to call. Germline CDR1 SGHDT, CDR2 YYEEEE. V lost 2 bases, J lost 0 bases, and 9 bases lay in between. The CDR3 has 15 amino acids. The CDR3 bases are TGTGCCAGCAGCTTCCGGAGATCCTCTGGAAACACCATATATTTT. Translated, it gives CASSFRRSSGNTIYF.